Listed here is a single TCR beta chain. Its antigen is not identified. The source of the sample is a study of T cell responses to AZD1222 COVID-19 vaccine. General observations from the study: Sampling captured repertoires only after the peak T cell response.

The assay was immunoSEQ multiplex PCR, and TCRdb's table has in-frame clones only and misses some. Among about 130,000 clones listed, 92% were seen once. The sample here was peripheral blood, taken 28 days after the second AZD1222 dose. This receptor was obtained from an adult who received the AZD1222 COVID-19 vaccine.

The CDR3 DNA reads as TGTGCCAGCAGTGAAGACAGTTGGAATGGCTACACCTTC. It specifies CASSEDSWNGYTF. The chain uses TRBV6-1 and TRBJ1-2; D gene unclear. The CDR3 totals 13 residues. Germline V lookup: CDR1 MNHNS, CDR2 SASEGT. Trimming left V 1 base short and J 6 bases short, with 9 bases between.